This T cell receptor (beta chain) appears in the sequencing data of a study of blood T cell repertoires in COVID-19. The trim removed 2 bases at V and 5 bases at J, leaving 5 bases unmatched. Germline lookup yields CDR1 KGHDR and CDR2 SFDVKD. The CDR3 spans 15 residues. The data were produced by immunoSEQ multiplex PCR, yet TCRdb's version contains in-frame clones alone and is incomplete. This sample has some 200,000 clones, with roughly four fifths found just once. Turning to this clone: The same CDR3 also results from other DNA sequences found in this sample.

The specimen was peripheral blood. This chain connects TRBV24-1 to TRBJ1-5; TRBD1 matches 7 bases. The sequence derives from a woman in her forties or fifties with active or convalescent COVID-19. The CDR3 loop is CATSDSGRGDQPQHF. In DNA form, the CDR3 reads TGTGCCACCAGTGATTCAGGCAGGGGGGATCAGCCCCAGCATTTT.